This T cell receptor (beta chain) was sequenced during a study of blood T cell repertoires in COVID-19. Study as a whole: Whether acute or convalescent, the COVID-19 samples came from the United States, Italy and Spain. T cells, B-cell-depleted T cells, or PBMCs supplied cDNA or gDNA.

With 3 bases clipped from V and 6 bases from J, the junction kept 5 bases outside the gene matches. The germline V gene encodes CDR1 SGHRS and CDR2 YFSETQ. The CDR3 runs to 14 residues. Sequencing used immunoSEQ multiplex PCR; TCRdb keeps in-frame clones, though not all of them. The sample holds 250,000 or so clones, roughly 86% seen once. This rearrangement joins TRBV5-1 to TRBJ2-3; 9 positions match TRBD2. This TCR was sampled from a woman in her sixties with COVID-19, enrolled during active disease. Material: peripheral blood. The CDR3 coding sequence is TGCGCCAGCAGCTCGCATGGACTAGCGGATACGCAGTATTTT. This sequence encodes CASSSHGLADTQYF.